This T cell receptor beta chain was retrieved from a study of neurological immune-mediated disorders. As to time point: longitudinal time-point 2. The CDR3 has 15 amino acids. The trim removed 0 bases at V and 6 bases at J, leaving 4 bases unmatched. CDR1 is MNHEY and CDR2 is SVGAGI in the germline V gene. TCRdb re-called the 5' RACE reads through MiXCR, storing one row per CDR3 protein. The profile covers 70,000 to 95,000 distinct CDR3 sequences, with less than 15% appearing a single time and around 5.3% taken by the ten largest. This clonotype showed up many times. The rearrangement joins TRBV6-5 to TRBJ2-7, with 11 bases lining up with TRBD1. The source is a female donor with HTLV-1-associated myelopathy (HAM/TSP). Sequenced: PBMCs. This CDR3 is CASSYSGTGGGEQYF. DNA of the CDR3: TGTGCCAGCAGTTACTCGGGGACAGGGGGAGGCGAGCAGTACTTC.